The rows below give T cell receptor beta chains drawn from one sample of a study of blood T cell repertoires in COVID-19. The data were produced by immunoSEQ multiplex PCR, yet TCRdb's version contains in-frame clones alone and is incomplete. The profile covers 200,000 to 250,000 clones, with around 87% appearing a single time and about 3% taken by the ten largest. Sequenced input: peripheral blood. The receptors stem from a woman aged 30 to 39 who had recovered from COVID-19. Each CDR3 is given with its conserved first and last residue. A D gene is named only where the DNA matches it firmly. Some rows mark clone size as missing; the rest say once, few, many or name a class of expanded clone.

j_call | d_call | clone_size | v_call | cdr3_aa | cdr3_nt
TRBJ2-7 | NA | NA | TRBV18 | CASSPPSQGGYEQYF | TGTGCCAGCTCACCACCGAGCCAGGGTGGCTACGAGCAGTACTTC
TRBJ2-5 | TRBD2 | NA | TRBV12-5 | CASVPPTSGGRQETQYF | TGTGCTAGTGTTCCCCCCACCTCGGGGGGGCGGCAAGAGACCCAGTACTTC
TRBJ2-3 | TRBD2 | NA | TRBV7-2 | CASSRSGGTLRTDTQYF | TGTGCCAGCAGCAGGAGCGGGGGCACGCTCCGCACAGATACGCAGTATTTT
TRBJ1-1 | NA | NA | TRBV7-3 | CASSSRGGTEAFF | TGTGCCAGCAGCTCTAGGGGTGGCACTGAAGCTTTCTTT
TRBJ1-6 | NA | NA | TRBV6-2/TRBV6-3 | CASSYSDRQNSPLHF | TGTGCCAGCAGTTACTCCGATCGACAGAATTCACCCCTCCACTTT
TRBJ2-7 | NA | NA | TRBV19 | CASGEQRGSYEQYF | TGTGCCAGTGGTGAACAACGGGGGAGCTACGAGCAGTACTTC
TRBJ1-5 | NA | NA | TRBV19 | CASSMGGWDQPQHF | TGTGCCAGTAGTATGGGGGGTTGGGATCAGCCCCAGCATTTT
TRBJ2-7 | NA | NA | TRBV11-2 | CASARGDEQYF | TGTGCCAGCGCCCGAGGAGACGAGCAGTACTTC
TRBJ2-1 | NA | once | TRBV6-1 | CASSESQGGYNEQFF | TGTGCCAGCAGTGAAAGTCAGGGGGGATACAATGAGCAGTTCTTC
TRBJ2-1 | TRBD2 | NA | TRBV6-5 | CASSRTSGDNEQFF | TGTGCCAGCAGTCGGACTAGCGGGGACAATGAGCAGTTCTTC
TRBJ1-1 | TRBD1 | NA | TRBV9 | CASSPGTGGPSTEAFF | TGTGCCAGCAGCCCCGGGACAGGGGGACCGAGCACTGAAGCTTTCTTT
TRBJ1-3 | NA | NA | TRBV30 | CAWSPAGNTIYF | TGTGCCTGGAGTCCGGCGGGGAACACCATATATTTT
TRBJ2-2 | TRBD1 | NA | TRBV10-2 | CASSGQGGASGELFF | TGCGCCAGCTCCGGACAGGGAGGTGCCTCCGGGGAGCTGTTTTTT
TRBJ2-5 | TRBD1 | NA | TRBV5-1 | CASSPAGTGGGETQYF | TGCGCCAGCAGTCCCGCCGGGACAGGGGGCGGAGAGACCCAGTACTTC
TRBJ2-1 | NA | NA | TRBV27 | CASSDRRGLYANEQFF | TGTGCCAGCAGTGATAGGCGGGGTCTTTATGCCAATGAGCAGTTCTTC
TRBJ1-6 | NA | few | TRBV19 | CASSIDLRGKYSPLHF | TGTGCCAGTAGTATAGATCTAAGGGGGAAGTATTCACCCCTCCACTTT
TRBJ2-1 | NA | NA | TRBV6-5 | CASSYRGIGEQFF | TGTGCCAGCAGTTACAGGGGTATCGGTGAGCAGTTCTTC
TRBJ1-1 | NA | NA | TRBV3-1/TRBV3-2 | CASSQAAGRGEAFF | TGTGCCAGCAGCCAAGCGGCGGGACGAGGTGAAGCTTTCTTT
TRBJ2-3 | TRBD2 | NA | TRBV4-2 | CASSQPGRGVGDTQYF | TGTGCCAGCAGCCAACCCGGGCGGGGGGTAGGTGATACGCAGTATTTT
TRBJ2-3 | NA | NA | TRBV5-1 | CASSSGYTAVDTDTQYF | TGCGCCAGCAGCTCCGGGTATACCGCGGTTGACACAGATACGCAGTATTTT
TRBJ2-3 | TRBD2 | NA | TRBV3-1/TRBV3-2 | CASSQRAGGTDTQYF | TGTGCCAGCAGCCAGCGGGCGGGGGGCACAGATACGCAGTATTTT
TRBJ2-7 | NA | NA | TRBV2 | CASTEGGTLSYEQYF | TGTGCCAGCACCGAGGGGGGGACCCTCTCCTACGAGCAGTACTTC
TRBJ2-5 | TRBD1 | NA | TRBV5-6 | CASSSGQGAWETQYF | TGTGCCAGCAGCTCAGGACAGGGGGCATGGGAGACCCAGTACTTC
TRBJ1-2 | TRBD1 | NA | TRBV19 | CASSIRDRGYGYTF | TGTGCCAGTAGTATCAGGGACAGGGGCTATGGCTACACCTTC
TRBJ2-2 | TRBD2 | NA | TRBV30 | CAWRPGLAVTPGELFF | TGTGCCTGGAGGCCGGGACTAGCTGTGACCCCCGGGGAGCTGTTTTTT
TRBJ2-7 | TRBD1 | NA | TRBV27 | CASSLSRQGAYEQYF | TGTGCCAGCAGTTTATCTCGACAGGGGGCCTACGAGCAGTACTTC
TRBJ2-7 | TRBD1 | NA | TRBV6-5 | CASRIFVQGAHEQYF | TGTGCCAGCAGGATATTCGTGCAGGGGGCCCACGAGCAGTACTTC
TRBJ1-2 | TRBD1 | NA | TRBV7-2 | CASSDRQGSFYGYTF | TGTGCCAGCAGCGATCGACAGGGGAGTTTCTATGGCTACACCTTC
TRBJ2-7 | TRBD2 | NA | TRBV4-2 | CASSQVWSATSGAYYEQYF | TGTGCCAGCAGCCAAGTTTGGTCGGCGACTAGCGGGGCCTACTACGAGCAGTACTTC
TRBJ1-3 | NA | NA | TRBV7-5 | CVRATRDRLLHGNTIYF | TGTGTCAGAGCCACCCGGGACAGATTACTCCATGGAAACACCATATATTTT
TRBJ2-7 | TRBD2 | many | TRBV5-1 | CASVGLAGNEQYF | TGCGCCAGCGTTGGACTAGCGGGGAACGAGCAGTACTTC
TRBJ2-7 | NA | NA | TRBV10-3 | CAISEVTENEQYF | TGTGCCATCAGTGAGGTTACAGAAAACGAGCAGTACTTC
TRBJ2-3 | NA | once | TRBV7-3 | CASSMAGTDTQYF | TGTGCCAGCAGCATGGCAGGGACAGATACGCAGTATTTT
TRBJ2-1 | NA | NA | TRBV2 | CASSGGAYNEQFF | TGTGCCAGCAGCGGGGGAGCCTACAATGAGCAGTTCTTC
TRBJ2-1 | NA | NA | TRBV15 | CATSRDISSYNEQFF | TGTGCCACCAGCAGAGATATTAGCTCCTACAATGAGCAGTTCTTC
TRBJ1-5 | NA | NA | TRBV19 | CASSPTRGSNQPQHF | TGTGCCAGTAGCCCGACCCGGGGGAGCAATCAGCCCCAGCATTTT
TRBJ1-6 | TRBD1 | NA | TRBV3-1/TRBV3-2 | CASSRQGASSYNSPLHF | TGTGCCAGCAGTCGACAGGGGGCGAGCTCCTATAATTCACCCCTCCACTTT
TRBJ2-2 | NA | NA | TRBV5-1 | CASSLEGQNTGELFF | TGCGCCAGCAGCTTGGAAGGACAGAACACCGGGGAGCTGTTTTTT
TRBJ2-3 | NA | NA | TRBV24-1 | CATSDVTDTQYF | TGTGCCACCAGTGACGTCACAGATACGCAGTATTTT
TRBJ2-2 | NA | NA | TRBV6-5 | CASSYSMNTGELFF | TGTGCCAGCAGTTACTCCATGAACACCGGGGAGCTGTTTTTT
TRBJ2-1 | TRBD2 | once | TRBV27 | CASSYLAGWYNEQFF | TGTGCCAGCAGTTATCTAGCGGGGTGGTACAATGAGCAGTTCTTC
TRBJ1-5 | NA | NA | TRBV6-5 | CASSRLKNQPQHF | TGTGCCAGCAGTCGACTGAAAAATCAGCCCCAGCATTTT
TRBJ2-2 | TRBD2 | NA | TRBV5-1 | CASSSGLAGTTGELFF | TGCGCCAGCAGCTCAGGACTAGCGGGGACCACCGGGGAGCTGTTTTTT
TRBJ1-1 | NA | NA | TRBV19 | CASSIKGMVYTEAFF | TGTGCCAGTAGTATTAAGGGGATGGTGTACACTGAAGCTTTCTTT
TRBJ2-7 | NA | NA | TRBV4-1 | CASSQDQGLSSYEQYF | TGCGCCAGCAGCCAAGATCAGGGACTCAGCTCCTACGAGCAGTACTTC
TRBJ1-6 | TRBD1 | NA | TRBV19 | CASSDNKGARSPLHF | TGTGCCAGTAGTGACAACAAGGGGGCTCGATCACCCCTCCACTTT
TRBJ1-5 | NA | NA | TRBV19 | CASSMVGQSNQPQHF | TGTGCCAGTAGTATGGTAGGACAGTCCAATCAGCCCCAGCATTTT
TRBJ1-6 | NA | NA | TRBV10-1 | CASSESGGASYNSPLHF | TGCGCCAGCAGTGAGTCGGGGGGGGCTTCGTATAATTCACCCCTCCACTTT
TRBJ1-4 | TRBD1 | once | TRBV2 | CASIPGQAGGVRKF | TGTGCCAGCATACCTGGACAGGCCGGAGGAGTTCGGAAATTT
TRBJ2-7 | TRBD2 | NA | TRBV5-1 | CASSLTAGTSGGEQYF | TGCGCCAGCAGCTTGACCGCCGGGACTAGCGGGGGCGAGCAGTACTTC